Presented here are 19 T cell receptor beta chains from one specimen sequenced in a study of blood T cell repertoires in COVID-19. Assay: immunoSEQ multiplex PCR; the TCRdb copy retains only in-frame clones and omits some. This sample has fewer than 350,000 clones; approximately 85% occur once, and the top ten carry around 2.2%. The sequencing sample was made of PBMCs or T cells enriched from blood (not recorded which). These receptors were collected from a man younger than 40 who had recovered from COVID-19.

The rearrangement uses TRBV7-9 and TRBJ1-2; 8 nucleotides align to TRBD1. Unmatched junction bases numbered 4, after V lost 1 base and J lost 0 bases. The CDR3 sequence is 16 residues long. CDR1 and CDR2 from the germline V gene are SEHNR and FQNEAQ (reference sequence). Here the CDR3 reads CASSLGDRSTNYGYTF. The CDR3 nucleotides read TGTGCCAGCAGCTTAGGGGACAGGAGCACTAACTATGGCTACACCTTC.

The J gene is TRBJ2-3, the V gene TRBV4-3; 7 bases agree with TRBD1. The germline V gene encodes CDR1 LGHNA and CDR2 YSLEER. Unmatched junction bases numbered 10, after V lost 4 bases and J lost 3 bases. This CDR3 spans 16 amino acids. The CDR3 DNA follows: TGCGCCAGCAGCCCCCTAACAGGGGTGCCGACAGATACGCAGTATTTT. Its protein is CASSPLTGVPTDTQYF.

The chain carries TRBV10-3 and TRBJ1-4; weak D call: TRBD1 (6 bases). V dropped 4 bases and J dropped 4 bases, with 13 bases sitting between them. This CDR3 spans 15 amino acids. Germline assignment: CDR1 ENHRY and CDR2 SYGVKD. For the CDR3, the DNA is TGTGCCATCAGTGGGACAGCGGGGGATAATGAAAAACTGTTTTTT. Residues: CAISGTAGDNEKLFF.

The J gene is TRBJ2-7, the V gene TRBV5-6, with TRBD1 matching 10 bases. Looked up from germline, CDR1 is SGHDT and CDR2 is YYEEEE. The CDR3 runs to 15 residues. V gave up 3 bases and J gave up 5 bases; unmatched junction bases: 8. As DNA, the CDR3 is TGTGCCAGCAGCTCCCCCGGGACAGGGGAGGACGAGCAGTACTTC. Its protein product is CASSSPGTGEDEQYF.

This clone was detected once. The gene calls are TRBV7-9 and TRBJ1-3; possibly TRBD1 for D (6 bases). The V end was cut by 5 bases, the J end by 0 bases, with 11 bases between. This CDR3 spans 15 amino acids. Germline loops: CDR1 SEHNR, CDR2 FQNEAQ (reference sequence). The CDR3 is CASSPGTLSGNTIYF. In nucleotides, the CDR3 is TGTGCCAGCAGCCCCGGGACACTCTCTGGAAACACCATATATTTT.

The chain links TRBV5-6 to TRBJ1-2; TRBD1 matches 11 bases. The ends lost 0 bases at V and 12 bases at J; junction bases unmatched: 4. The CDR3 is 13 amino acids. From germline, CDR1 is SGHDT and CDR2 YYEEEE. CDR3 bases: TGTGCCAGCAGCTTGGGGACAGGGGGCGCCCACACCTTC. Protein sequence: CASSLGTGGAHTF.

This sequence joins TRBV2 and TRBJ2-5, with D perhaps TRBD1 (5 bases). Trimming cost V 2 bases and J 0 bases, with 13 bases left between them. The V gene's germline CDR1 is SNHLY and CDR2 FYNNEI. The CDR3 length is 16 residues. The CDR3 reads CASSEFRTKYQETQYF. In nucleotides, the CDR3 is TGTGCCAGCAGTGAATTCAGGACAAAGTACCAAGAGACCCAGTACTTC.

The chain carries TRBV5-1 and TRBJ2-7; tentatively, D is TRBD1 (5 bases). V lost 5 bases, J lost 6 bases, and 15 bases lay in between. Germline values: CDR1 SGHRS, CDR2 YFSETQ. The CDR3 is 13 amino acids. The DNA for the CDR3 is TGCGCCAGCAGACAACCCCAGGGTGGCGAGCAGTACTTC. As protein: CASRQPQGGEQYF. The variable domain in full, completed from reference TRBV5-1 and TRBJ2-7, reads KAGVTQTPRYLIKTRGQQVTLSCSPISGHRSVSWYQQTPGQGLQFLFEYFSETQRNKGNFPGRFSGRQFSNSRSEMNVSTLELGDSALYLCASRQPQGGEQYFGPGTRLTVT.

The sample holds a few counts of this clone. This rearrangement joins TRBV7-2 to TRBJ2-7, with a weak D call TRBD1 (6 bases). V was trimmed by 5 bases and J by 6 bases, leaving 14 bases between them. The germline CDR1 and CDR2 sequences are SGHTA and FQGNSA. The CDR3 runs to 13 residues. CDR3 DNA sequence: TGTGCCAGCAGCGAGCACAGGGAAGGCGAGCAGTACTTC. Encoded protein: CASSEHREGEQYF.

The chain uses TRBV5-8 and TRBJ2-3; no clear D gene. This CDR3 has 13 amino acids. Germline CDR1 reads SGHTS; CDR2 reads YDEGEE. V lost 3 bases to trimming and J lost 1 base, with 6 bases between them. DNA for the CDR3: TGTGCCAGCAGCTCCCCGGGCACAGATACGCAGTATTTT. Translating it yields CASSSPGTDTQYF.

The J gene is TRBJ2-5, the V gene TRBV7-2, with D perhaps matching TRBD2 (6 bases). CDR3 length equals 16 residues. V gave up 0 bases and J gave up 0 bases, with 11 bases separating them. Germline CDR1 reads SGHTA; CDR2 reads FQGNSA. CDR3 bases: TGTGCCAGCAGCTTAGCGGGGGGAAAGTACCAAGAGACCCAGTACTTC. It translates to CASSLAGGKYQETQYF.

This chain uses TRBV25-1 with TRBJ2-5, with 12 positions matching TRBD2. J gave up 3 bases and V 2 bases, and 4 bases lay outside the gene matches. CDR3 length: 16 residues. The germline CDR1 and CDR2 sequences are MGHDK and SYGVNS. CDR3 nucleotides: TGTGCCAGCAGTGAAACTCGGACTAGCGGGAAAGAGACCCAGTACTTC. Amino acid sequence: CASSETRTSGKETQYF. Using reference TRBV25-1 and TRBJ2-5 for the parts outside the CDR3, the full variable domain is EADIYQTPRYLVIGTGKKITLECSQTMGHDKMYWYQQDPGMELHLIHYSYGVNSTEKGDLSSESTVSRIRTEHFPLTLESARPSHTSQYLCASSETRTSGKETQYFGPGTRLLVL.

This chain links TRBV19 with TRBJ2-3; weak D call: TRBD2 (6 bases). Trimming left V 2 bases short and J 2 bases short, with 11 bases between. This CDR3 is built from 15 residues. Germline V gene sequence: CDR1 LNHDA, CDR2 SQIVND (reference sequence). CDR3 DNA sequence: TGTGCCAGTAGTATAACCCGGGGGATCACAGATACGCAGTATTTT. It translates to CASSITRGITDTQYF.

CDR3: CAISDLGGDYGYTF. The CDR3 DNA sequence: TGTGCCATCAGTGACCTGGGCGGGGACTATGGCTACACCTTC. The chain joins TRBV10-3 to TRBJ1-2; unclear D gene. The germline V gene encodes CDR1 ENHRY and CDR2 SYGVKD. The V gene lost 3 bases and the J gene lost 3 bases, with 11 bases spanning the gap. The CDR3 covers 14 residues.

Only a few counts were recorded for this clone. This chain connects TRBV11-2 to TRBJ1-4; 7 bases are shared with TRBD1. The V and J ends lost 4 bases and 0 bases, in that order; junction bases with no gene match: 2. The CDR3 runs to 15 residues. Germline lookup yields CDR1 SGHAT and CDR2 FQNNGV. The CDR3 spells CASSSGTATNEKLFF. The CDR3 bases are TGTGCCAGCAGCTCAGGGACAGCAACTAATGAAAAACTGTTTTTT. Full variable domain (missing parts from reference TRBV11-2 and TRBJ1-4): EAGVAQSPRYKIIEKRQSVAFWCNPISGHATLYWYQQILGQGPKLLIQFQNNGVVDDSQLPKDRFSAERLKGVDSTLKIQPAKLEDSAVYLCASSSGTATNEKLFFGSGTQLSVL.

The gene calls are TRBV14 and TRBJ1-6; 7 nucleotides match TRBD1. The CDR3 has 18 residues. V shed 0 bases and J 7 bases; nucleotides not matched to a gene: 12. CDR1 is SGHDN and CDR2 is FVKESK in the germline V gene. The CDR3 DNA follows: TGTGCCAGCAGCCAAGATACGGCGGGGACAGTTAGAAATTCACCCCTCCACTTT. Translating gives CASSQDTAGTVRNSPLHF.

This chain connects TRBV14 to TRBJ2-2; 8 bases fit TRBD1. The J segment lost 3 bases and the V segment lost 1 base, leaving 4 bases of the junction unmatched. The CDR3 is 16 amino acids. Germline V gene lookup returns CDR1 SGHDN and CDR2 FVKESK. In DNA form, the CDR3 reads TGTGCCAGCAGCCAAGTCCAGGGGGCGTACACCGGGGAGCTGTTTTTT. This translates into CASSQVQGAYTGELFF.

V gene TRBV4-1 combines with J gene TRBJ2-1; no firm D call. Germline CDR1 is MGHRA and CDR2 is YSYEKL. Trimming removed 0 bases at V and 4 bases at J, with 7 bases between. The CDR3 consists of 14 residues. CDR3 residues: CASSQDPHYNEQFF. The DNA of the CDR3 is TGCGCCAGCAGCCAAGATCCACATTACAATGAGCAGTTCTTC.

The chain is built from TRBV5-6 and TRBJ2-7, with a tentative D call TRBD2 (5 bases). V gave up 0 bases and J gave up 3 bases, with 13 bases separating them. The CDR3 covers 15 residues. Germline V CDR1 and CDR2: SGHDT, YYEEEE. The CDR3 loop is CASSLVDRDDYEQYF. The CDR3 nucleotides are TGTGCCAGCAGCTTGGTTGACCGGGATGACTACGAGCAGTACTTC.